The 3 T cell receptor beta chains below come from one sample, sequenced in a study of cytomegalovirus exposure and HLA in healthy donors. 13 Jbeta primers and 60 Vbeta primers were used for the PCR. Clones were read by immunoSEQ multiplex PCR, and TCRdb kept only the in-frame ones, dropping some. The sample gives roughly 120,000 clones, about 80% of which show up once; approximately 4.3% is in the top ten. Sequencing used PBMCs. Receptors originate from a man aged 25 to 40 in good health and CMV-seropositive.

About this clone: The sample contains more than one DNA sequence encoding this CDR3. J is TRBJ1-5 and V is TRBV6-5, with D possibly matching TRBD1 (5 bases). The CDR3 totals 13 residues. With 4 bases removed from V and 3 bases from J, the gap between germline ends came to 7 bases. Germline V lookup: CDR1 MNHEY, CDR2 SVGAGI. CDR3 in amino acids: CASSWTSNQPQHF. The DNA for the CDR3 is TGTGCCAGCAGTTGGACATCCAATCAGCCCCAGCATTTT.

In this sample, this clone turned up a few times. The rearrangement uses TRBV19 and TRBJ2-7; possibly TRBD1 for D (6 bases). V was clipped by 5 bases and J by 4 bases, with 15 bases between them. This CDR3 region has 14 residues. Germline V gives CDR1 LNHDA, CDR2 SQIVND (reference sequence). CDR3 bases: TGTGCCAGTAGTGGACGGTGGGGGCCTTACGAGCAGTACTTC. This sequence encodes CASSGRWGPYEQYF.

The chain combines TRBV19 with TRBJ1-2; possible D gene TRBD1, 6 bases. V was trimmed by 8 bases and J by 4 bases, leaving 14 bases between them. Germline V lookup: CDR1 LNHDA, CDR2 SQIVND (reference sequence). CDR3 length: 13 residues. CDR3: CASEPGGAYGYTF. The CDR3 nucleotides read TGTGCCAGTGAGCCGGGGGGCGCCTATGGCTACACCTTC.